Listed below are T cell receptor beta chains from one sample, sequenced in a study of T cells in localized non-small cell lung cancer. The table came from immunoSEQ multiplex PCR; TCRdb's copy has only in-frame clones and leaves some out. Of about 48,000 clones listed, 60% to 85% were seen once; the top ten hold roughly a sixth. The material sequenced was peripheral blood, taken before any cancer treatment. These receptor sequences come from a man aged 40 to 69 with stage I squamous cell lung carcinoma. Both conserved end residues are part of each CDR3. D genes are given only for firm matches. Clone size is shown for a subset of rows, as once, few, many or a class of expanded clone.

TRBV27	NA	few	TRBJ2-7	CASSLSDKPQYF	TGTGCCAGCAGTTTGTCTGACAAGCCGCAGTACTTC
TRBV21-1	NA	NA	TRBJ2-7	CASTTLGGHEQYF	TGTGCCAGCACGACCCTGGGGGGCCACGAGCAGTACTTC
TRBV6-6	NA	NA	TRBJ1-2	CASLAGLPNYGYTF	TGTGCCAGCCTAGCAGGACTTCCTAACTATGGCTACACCTTC
TRBV4-3	NA	NA	TRBJ2-7	CASSQANEQYF	TGCGCCAGCAGCCAAGCGAACGAGCAGTACTTC
TRBV27	TRBD1	few	TRBJ1-1	CASRSDRLNTEAFF	TGTGCCAGCAGATCGGACAGGTTGAACACTGAAGCTTTCTTT
TRBV30	NA	NA	TRBJ2-7	CAWRPPRLTYEQYF	TGTGCCTGGAGGCCCCCACGGCTTACCTACGAGCAGTACTTC
TRBV12-2	NA	once	TRBJ1-3	CASRLRLPRQEQRWNTIYF	TGTGCAAGTCGCTTACGACTCCCCCGACAGGAACAACGATGGAACACCATATATTTT
TRBV6-6	TRBD1	NA	TRBJ1-2	CASSAGTQGGGYTF	TGTGCCAGCAGTGCCGGGACCCAGGGGGGCGGCTACACCTTC
TRBV11-2	NA	NA	TRBJ1-1	CASSLGYFEAFF	TGTGCCAGCAGCTTAGGATACTTCGAAGCTTTCTTT
TRBV7-6	NA	NA	TRBJ1-1	CASSLGRVPNTEAFF	TGTGCCAGCAGCTTAGGGAGGGTTCCCAACACTGAAGCTTTCTTT
TRBV30	NA	NA	TRBJ2-3	CAWGNTDTQYF	TGTGCCTGGGGAAACACAGATACGCAGTATTTT
TRBV7-3	NA	NA	TRBJ2-2	CASSPWAHAGSRGPANTGELFF	TGTGCCAGCAGCCCCTGGGCCCACGCCGGGTCCCGAGGACCCGCGAACACCGGGGAGCTGTTTTTT
TRBV7-8	NA	NA	TRBJ1-2	CASSPWDNYGYTF	TGTGCCAGCAGCCCCTGGGACAACTATGGCTACACCTTC
TRBV10-3	NA	NA	TRBJ1-2	CAISDSFGVNYGYTF	TGTGCCATCAGCGACTCTTTTGGAGTTAACTATGGCTACACCTTC
TRBV28	NA	NA	TRBJ2-7	CASSSGAKYEQYF	TGTGCCAGCAGCTCCGGGGCTAAGTACGAGCAGTACTTC
TRBV7-8	NA	once	TRBJ2-3	CASSLTGSDTQYF	TGTGCCAGCAGCTTAACAGGGAGTGATACGCAGTATTTT
TRBV5-1	NA	NA	TRBJ1-4	CASSSQYRATNEKLFF	TGCGCCAGCAGCTCACAATACAGGGCCACTAATGAAAAACTGTTTTTT
TRBV9	NA	few	TRBJ1-2	CASTREGLSGYTF	TGTGCCAGCACCCGAGAAGGGCTAAGTGGCTACACCTTC
TRBV9	TRBD1	NA	TRBJ1-4	CASSVEGTGGEKLFF	TGTGCCAGCAGCGTAGAAGGGACAGGGGGTGAAAAACTGTTTTTT
TRBV6-4	NA	once	TRBJ2-7	CASSEATGTEQYF	TGTGCCAGCAGTGAGGCCACGGGGACCGAGCAGTACTTC
TRBV11-3	TRBD1	few	TRBJ2-7	CASSPGTGPRNEQYF	TGTGCCAGCAGCCCGGGGACAGGGCCTAGAAACGAGCAGTACTTC
TRBV28	NA	NA	TRBJ2-6	CASSLEQNVLTF	TGTGCCAGCAGTTTAGAGCAAAACGTCCTGACTTTC
TRBV11-2	NA	once	TRBJ1-5	CASSPNFQRPQHF	TGTGCCAGCAGCCCAAATTTCCAACGGCCCCAGCATTTT
TRBV28	NA	NA	TRBJ2-1	CASSSDGVAFDEQFF	TGTGCCAGCAGCTCCGACGGGGTAGCGTTCGATGAGCAGTTCTTC
TRBV19	TRBD2	NA	TRBJ2-2	CASRDTSGGDTGELFF	TGTGCCAGTAGGGACACTAGCGGGGGTGACACCGGGGAGCTGTTTTTT
TRBV19	NA	NA	TRBJ2-7	CASSIGNEQYF	TGTGCCAGTAGTATAGGGAACGAGCAGTACTTC
TRBV28	NA	few	TRBJ1-6	CASSPPTGSGDSPLHF	TGTGCCAGCAGTCCCCCAACAGGCTCTGGCGATTCACCCCTCCACTTT
TRBV10-1	NA	NA	TRBJ1-2	CASKNPYRDGYTF	TGCGCCAGCAAAAACCCCTATAGAGATGGCTACACCTTC
TRBV11-2	NA	NA	TRBJ1-2	CASSLEFGANYGYTF	TGTGCCAGCAGCTTAGAGTTTGGGGCTAACTATGGCTACACCTTC
TRBV7-9	TRBD1	NA	TRBJ2-6	CASSPGTGGLNVLTF	TGTGCCAGCAGCCCCGGGACAGGGGGCCTGAACGTCCTGACTTTC
TRBV2	TRBD1	NA	TRBJ1-6	CASTMTGSNSPLHF	TGTGCCAGCACGATGACAGGGAGTAATTCACCCCTCCACTTT
TRBV9	TRBD1	NA	TRBJ1-6	CASSARTGGNSPLHF	TGTGCCAGCAGCGCGCGGACAGGGGGAAATTCACCCCTCCACTTT
TRBV2	NA	once	TRBJ2-1	CASSPGGDREQFF	TGTGCCAGCAGTCCCGGGGGGGACAGGGAGCAGTTCTTC
TRBV28	NA	once	TRBJ2-5	CASSLNQGSWQETQYF	TGTGCCAGCAGTTTAAATCAGGGTAGCTGGCAAGAGACCCAGTACTTC
TRBV19	NA	NA	TRBJ1-4	CASSPPEGVINEKLFF	TGTGCCAGTAGTCCCCCGGAAGGGGTTATCAATGAAAAACTGTTTTTT
TRBV28	TRBD1	NA	TRBJ2-6	CASSTRRGQGPTGANVLTF	TGTGCCAGCAGTACGAGGCGCGGACAGGGGCCCACTGGGGCCAACGTCCTGACTTTC
TRBV5-1	NA	NA	TRBJ2-1	CASSLPAGEAYNEQFF	TGCGCCAGCAGCTTGCCCGCAGGGGAAGCGTACAATGAGCAGTTCTTC
TRBV18	TRBD1	NA	TRBJ1-3	CASSPPGQANTIYF	TGTGCCAGCTCACCACCTGGACAGGCAAACACCATATATTTT
TRBV15	NA	NA	TRBJ1-5	CATSREGYGQPQHF	TGTGCCACCAGCAGAGAGGGGTATGGACAGCCCCAGCATTTT
TRBV7-9	TRBD1	NA	TRBJ1-5	CASSFETPGQGLDNQPQHF	TGTGCCAGCAGCTTTGAAACCCCGGGACAGGGATTAGACAATCAGCCCCAGCATTTT
TRBV25-1	NA	NA	TRBJ2-7	CASSEFYEQYF	TGTGCCAGCAGCGAATTCTACGAGCAGTACTTC
TRBV5-1	NA	NA	TRBJ2-7	CASSPGVYEQYF	TGCGCCAGCAGCCCAGGGGTTTACGAGCAGTACTTC
TRBV27	NA	NA	TRBJ1-4	CASSFPGGGNEKLFF	TGTGCCAGCAGTTTCCCGGGAGGAGGGAATGAAAAACTGTTTTTT